These 31 T cell receptor beta chains originate from one sample sequenced in a study of beta chain features in type 1 diabetes. cDNA synthesis used the whole RNA isolate, giving expressed TCRB sequences. Profiling relied on immunoSEQ multiplex PCR, and the TCRdb table lists in-frame clones only, not all of them. In the table there are about 140,000 clones, about 7% of which are singletons. Specimen: central memory CD4+ T cells from blood. The receptors stem from a woman in her twenties or thirties in good health.

This clone has just a few counts. The rearrangement uses TRBV27 and TRBJ2-7; 14 bases line up with TRBD2. The germline V gene encodes CDR1 MNHEY and CDR2 SMNVEV (reference sequence). Trimming cost V 3 bases and J 6 bases; bases outside gene matches: 4. This CDR3 region has 15 residues. The CDR3 DNA sequence: TGTGCCAGCAGTTTGACTGGGACTAGCGGGAGCGAGCAGTACTTC. Translated: CASSLTGTSGSEQYF.

This chain uses TRBV28 with TRBJ2-5; D is possibly TRBD1 (5 bases). Per the germline V gene, CDR1 is MDHEN and CDR2 is SYDVKM. The CDR3 covers 14 residues. The V and J ends lost 3 bases and 1 base respectively, with 9 bases between them. The CDR3: CASSFVGAQETQYF. The CDR3 nucleotides are TGTGCCAGCAGTTTTGTAGGGGCCCAAGAGACCCAGTACTTC. Supplemented by reference TRBV28 and TRBJ2-5, the full variable domain reads DVKVTQSSRYLVKRTGEKVFLECVQDMDHENMFWYRQDPGLGLRLIYFSYDVKMKEKGDIPEGYSVSREKKERFSLILESASTNQTSMYLCASSFVGAQETQYFGPGTRLLVL.

This sequence joins TRBV6-5 and TRBJ1-1; 10 bases fit TRBD1. There are 14 residues in the CDR3. Trimming cost V 5 bases and J 10 bases; bases outside gene matches: 10. Germline CDR1 and CDR2: MNHEY and SVGAGI. The CDR3 is CASSAPGQGFGAFF. CDR3 bases: TGTGCCAGCAGTGCACCGGGACAGGGGTTCGGAGCTTTCTTT.

This clone was picked up many times. The chain joins TRBV5-1 to TRBJ2-1; no definite D call. Germline V gene sequence: CDR1 SGHRS, CDR2 YFSETQ. CDR3 length: 12 amino acids. V was cut by 0 bases and J by 13 bases, with 11 bases left in between. The CDR3 region has the DNA TGCGCCAGCAGCTTGGAAGCGTCAGTACAGTTCTTC. This codes for CASSLEASVQFF.

Only a few counts were recorded for this clone. This chain connects TRBV28 to TRBJ2-1, with 9 nucleotides matching TRBD1. Germline V gene sequence: CDR1 MDHEN, CDR2 SYDVKM. The CDR3 length is 13 residues. V lost 8 bases and J lost 4; bases outside the gene matches: 3. This chain's CDR3 is CASDRGAYNEQFF. DNA for the CDR3: TGTGCCAGCGACAGGGGGGCTTACAATGAGCAGTTCTTC.

The chain recombines TRBV28 with TRBJ1-2; D call uncertain. Germline V CDR1 and CDR2: MDHEN, SYDVKM. With 5 bases removed from V and 8 bases from J, the gap between germline ends came to 18 bases. CDR3 length equals 14 residues. The CDR3 nucleotides read TGTGCCAGCAGTCTGTCGTTATTTGGCAGGGGCTACACCTTC. The encoded protein is CASSLSLFGRGYTF.

The rearrangement joins TRBV7-2 to TRBJ1-2, with 9 bases fitting TRBD1. Germline trimming cut 4 bases from V and 2 bases from J; bases unmatched to any gene: 8. Per germline, CDR1 SGHTA and CDR2 FQGNSA. The CDR3 has 16 residues. The CDR3 nucleotides are TGTGCCAGCAGCTCCCCCTTTGACAGGGGGAACTATGGCTACACCTTC. It codes for CASSSPFDRGNYGYTF.

Concerning this clone itself: Other DNA sequences from this sample encode an identical CDR3 as well. V is TRBV9 and J is TRBJ2-3; 11 positions match TRBD2. Germline lookup yields CDR1 SGDLS and CDR2 YYNGEE. CDR3 size: 15 residues. V lost 4 bases to trimming and J lost 3 bases; unmatched junction nucleotides: 4. The CDR3 protein is CASSPRTSGTDTQYF. As DNA, the CDR3 is TGTGCCAGCAGCCCCCGGACTAGCGGGACAGATACGCAGTATTTT.

This clone came up a few times. The chain couples TRBV28 to TRBJ1-1; tentative D call: TRBD1 (5 bases). CDR1 is MDHEN and CDR2 is SYDVKM in the germline V gene. Trimming took off 5 bases at V and 3 bases at J, with 16 bases between the two ends. The CDR3 consists of 15 residues. CDR3 DNA sequence: TGTGCCAGCAGTGCGGGGCCAGGGACCTACACTGAAGCTTTCTTT. It is translated as CASSAGPGTYTEAFF.

The table lists this clone with many counts. This chain joins TRBV30 and TRBJ2-4; D is uncertain. This CDR3 is 14 amino acids long. Trimming shortened V by 4 bases and J by 0 bases, and 10 bases separated the two germline ends. Germline V gene lookup returns CDR1 GTSNPN and CDR2 SVGIG (reference sequence). This CDR3 is CAWNGHVAKNIQYF. CDR3 DNA sequence: TGTGCCTGGAATGGCCACGTAGCCAAAAACATTCAGTACTTC.

This chain links TRBV30 with TRBJ2-1; D not certain. Per the germline V gene, CDR1 is GTSNPN and CDR2 is SVGIG (reference sequence). V was clipped by 4 bases and J by 0 bases, with 13 bases between them. The CDR3 sequence is 15 residues long. Here the CDR3 reads CAWNHHRSSYNEQFF. As DNA, the CDR3 is TGTGCCTGGAATCATCACCGTAGCTCCTACAATGAGCAGTTCTTC.

V and J are TRBV6-1 and TRBJ1-5; 7 nucleotides agree with TRBD1. Germline CDR1 is MNHNS and CDR2 is SASEGT. After removal of 5 bases from V and 9 bases from J, the junction contained 13 bases not matched to a gene. CDR3 length: 15 residues. CDR3 DNA sequence: TGTGCCAGCAGTTCCGGGACAGCGACTTTAGGGCCCCAGCATTTT. Translating gives CASSSGTATLGPQHF.

This clone came up a few times. This sequence joins TRBV15 and TRBJ2-2; D ambiguous. The V gene's germline CDR1 is LNHNV and CDR2 YYDKDF (reference sequence). CDR3 length: 17 amino acids. The ends were cut back, 0 bases at V and 5 bases at J, with 16 bases in the middle. For the CDR3, the DNA is TGTGCCACCAGCAGAGATCGGGTCCCGCCGGCAACCGGGGAGCTGTTTTTT. This encodes CATSRDRVPPATGELFF.

This clone was detected a few times. The chain combines TRBV7-9 with TRBJ2-7; TRBD2 is a possible D gene (5 bases). CDR1 and CDR2 from the germline V gene are SEHNR and FQNEAQ (reference sequence). This CDR3 is built from 14 residues. Trimming removed 1 base from V and 2 bases from J, with 9 bases in between. The CDR3 region is CASSLELVPYEQYF. CDR3 in DNA: TGTGCCAGCAGCTTAGAACTAGTTCCCTACGAGCAGTACTTC. Combining the CDR3 with reference TRBV7-9 and TRBJ2-7 gives the whole variable domain DTGVSQNPRHKITKRGQNVTFRCDPISEHNRLYWYRQTLGQGPEFLTYFQNEAQLEKSRLLSDRFSAERPKGSFSTLEIQRTEQGDSAMYLCASSLELVPYEQYFGPGTRLTVT.

The table lists this clone with many counts. The chain is built from TRBV5-4 and TRBJ1-2, with a possible D match to TRBD1 (5 bases). CDR3 size: 17 residues. Trimming left V 0 bases short and J 4 bases short, with 19 bases between. Germline assignment: CDR1 SGHNT and CDR2 YYREEE (reference sequence). The CDR3 DNA reads TGTGCCAGCAGCTTGGTAGGCCGGGACGCCGGGAGCTATGGCTACACCTTC. The encoded protein is CASSLVGRDAGSYGYTF. Complete variable domain (other parts from reference TRBV5-4 and TRBJ1-2): ETGVTQSPTHLIKTRGQQVTLRCSSQSGHNTVSWYQQALGQGPQFIFQYYREEENGRGNFPPRFSGLQFPNYSSELNVNALELDDSALYLCASSLVGRDAGSYGYTFGSGTRLTVV.

This clone was seen many times. The V and J genes are TRBV4-3 and TRBJ2-5; 10 positions match TRBD2. V dropped 0 bases and J dropped 5; count of bases not matched to a gene: 6. The germline gives CDR1 LGHNA, CDR2 YSLEER. The CDR3 is 16 residues long. The CDR3 region has the DNA TGCGCCAGCAGCCAAGATCAGCGGGAGGGGGTGGAGACCCAGTACTTC. Protein sequence: CASSQDQREGVETQYF.

This clone was counted a few times. This sequence joins TRBV9 and TRBJ2-1; TRBD1 is a possible D gene (5 bases). This CDR3 spans 15 amino acids. The V gene lost 0 bases and the J gene lost 4 bases, with 11 bases spanning the gap. Germline V CDR1 and CDR2: SGDLS, YYNGEE. The CDR3 DNA reads TGTGCCAGCAGCGTAGTCGGACACGCGTACAATGAGCAGTTCTTC. Translating gives CASSVVGHAYNEQFF.

This clone was detected a few times. The CDR3 sequence is CASTPDGGGEQYF. CDR3 coding DNA: TGTGCCAGCACCCCAGACGGGGGGGGCGAGCAGTACTTC. The V call is TRBV7-9, the J call TRBJ2-7; 8 bases line up with TRBD2. CDR1 SEHNR and CDR2 FQNEAQ come from the germline V gene (reference sequence). The CDR3 runs 13 residues. The V segment lost 7 bases and the J segment 6 bases; nucleotides outside the gene matches: 8.

The J gene is TRBJ2-1, the V gene TRBV28; TRBD2 matches at 13 bases. The CDR3 runs to 15 residues. The junction had 5 bases not matched to a gene; V was cut back by 6 bases and J by 6 bases. Germline CDR1 reads MDHEN; CDR2 reads SYDVKM. In nucleotides, the CDR3 is TGTGCCAGCAGAGATGGACTAGCGGGAGTCAATGAGCAGTTCTTC. It codes for CASRDGLAGVNEQFF.

This clone was counted only a few times. The rearrangement uses TRBV7-2 and TRBJ2-5; 7 bases fit TRBD2. The CDR3 covers 16 residues. With 5 bases clipped from V and 6 bases from J, the junction kept 15 bases outside the gene matches. CDR1 is SGHTA, CDR2 FQGNSA, per germline. CDR3 sequence reads: CASSPRGATSWQTQYF. CDR3 coding DNA: TGTGCCAGCAGCCCGAGGGGCGCGACTAGCTGGCAGACCCAGTACTTC.

A word on this clone: This specimen includes other DNA sequences encoding the same CDR3. CDR3 loop: CASSYDRGNTEAFF. Here the CDR3 DNA reads TGTGCCAGCAGTTACGACAGGGGTAACACTGAAGCTTTCTTT. The chain has TRBV6-5 and TRBJ1-1; 8 bases are a match to TRBD1. CDR3 length: 14 residues. Per germline, CDR1 MNHEY and CDR2 SVGAGI. V dropped 2 bases and J dropped 2; count of bases not matched to a gene: 1.

This chain links TRBV5-1 with TRBJ2-1; TRBD2 aligns across 8 bases. Germline V gene data show CDR1 as SGHRS and CDR2 as YFSETQ. V gave up 0 bases and J gave up 5 bases; unmatched junction bases: 1. The CDR3 totals 14 residues. In DNA, the CDR3 is TGCGCCAGCAGCTTGGCGGGGGGGAACAATGAGCAGTTCTTC. Its translation: CASSLAGGNNEQFF.

This clone was observed a few times. V usage is TRBV19 and J usage is TRBJ2-1; 12 bases line up with TRBD2. The V segment lost 4 bases and the J segment 6 bases; nucleotides outside the gene matches: 4. This CDR3 comprises 15 residues. Looked up from germline, CDR1 is LNHDA and CDR2 is SQIVND (reference sequence). In DNA form, the CDR3 reads TGTGCCAGTAGTAACGGACTAGCGGGGACCAATGAGCAGTTCTTC. The encoded protein is CASSNGLAGTNEQFF. The complete variable domain, with remaining parts taken from reference TRBV19 and TRBJ2-1, reads DGGITQSPKYLFRKEGQNVTLSCEQNLNHDAMYWYRQDPGQGLRLIYYSQIVNDFQKGDIAEGYSVSREKKESFPLTVTSAQKNPTAFYLCASSNGLAGTNEQFFGPGTRLTVL.

There are a few counts of this clone. The J gene is TRBJ1-2, the V gene TRBV5-1, with 10 bases identical to TRBD1. Trimming removed 2 bases from V and 2 bases from J; junction bases left unmatched: 3. CDR3 length: 15 residues. Germline CDR1 and CDR2: SGHRS and YFSETQ. CDR3 region: CASSLTTGGNYGYTF. The CDR3, as DNA: TGCGCCAGCAGCTTAACGACAGGGGGCAACTATGGCTACACCTTC.

The chain couples TRBV5-1 to TRBJ1-1, with 10 bases lining up with TRBD1. Germline V gene data show CDR1 as SGHRS and CDR2 as YFSETQ. This CDR3 has 15 residues. With 6 bases clipped from V and 1 base from J, the junction kept 6 bases outside the gene matches. CDR3 nucleotide sequence: TGCGCCAGCACCCTTGGGACAGGGGCGAACACTGAAGCTTTCTTT. This gives the protein CASTLGTGANTEAFF.

This clone was observed many times. The chain employs TRBV27 and TRBJ2-5; maybe TRBD2 (5 bases). Between the trimmed V and J ends, which lost 8 bases and 7 bases, there was a span of 14 bases. CDR1 and CDR2 (germline): MNHEY, SMNVEV (reference sequence). The CDR3 contains 12 residues. CDR3 DNA sequence: TGTGCCAGCCATGGACTTCCCGGGACCCAGTACTTC. Translating it yields CASHGLPGTQYF.

CDR3 residues: CASSADRSSYEQYF. CDR3 sequence (DNA): TGTGCCAGCAGCGCTGACAGGTCCTCCTACGAGCAGTACTTC. The chain employs TRBV7-2 and TRBJ2-5; possibly TRBD1 for D (6 bases). The tail of the sequence fits TRBJ2-7 better, so the J call may be wrong. The CDR3 runs to 14 residues. CDR1 and CDR2 from the germline V gene are SGHTA and FQGNSA.

This clone was observed a handful of times. The rearrangement links TRBV29-1 to TRBJ1-2, with unresolved D. Germline V lookup: CDR1 SQVTM, CDR2 ANQGSEA. The CDR3 sequence is 12 residues long. Trimming left V 0 bases short and J 8 bases short, with 10 bases between. The CDR3 reads CSVEDRTGGYTF. The CDR3 nucleotides read TGCAGCGTTGAAGATCGTACGGGGGGCTACACCTTC.

In this sample, this clone turned up a few times. The chain employs TRBV6-6 and TRBJ1-5; 7 nucleotides align to TRBD1. Germline V gives CDR1 MNHNY, CDR2 SVGAGI (reference sequence). The V segment lost 5 bases and the J segment 6 bases; nucleotides outside the gene matches: 10. The CDR3 contains 15 residues. CDR3 loop: CASSGQEIRGQPQHF. The CDR3, as DNA: TGTGCCAGCAGTGGACAGGAGATTCGAGGTCAGCCCCAGCATTTT.

The table lists this clone with a few counts. The chain links TRBV28 to TRBJ1-1, with D maybe TRBD1 (6 bases). Trimming took off 3 bases at V and 3 bases at J, with 20 bases between the two ends. Germline V CDR1 and CDR2: MDHEN, SYDVKM. The CDR3 totals 17 residues. The CDR3: CASSLGGARVRYTEAFF. In nucleotides, the CDR3 is TGTGCCAGCAGTTTGGGGGGGGCCCGAGTTCGTTACACTGAAGCTTTCTTT.

This clone was seen only a few times. The V gene is TRBV18, the J gene TRBJ2-7; TRBD2 agrees at 9 bases. Trimming took 6 bases from V and 9 from J; bases not matched to a gene: 18. The length of the CDR3 is 16 residues. CDR1 is KGHSH, CDR2 LQKENI, per germline. The CDR3 loop reads CASSIDMSGRTSGQYF. The CDR3 nucleotides are TGTGCCAGCTCCATAGACATGAGCGGGAGGACTTCTGGGCAGTACTTC.